This T cell receptor (beta chain) was found in a study of cytotoxic CD8 clonotypes in ibrutinib-treated CLL. TCRdb's table, derived via immunoSEQ multiplex PCR, lists solely in-frame clones and lacks some. The top ten hold more than 20% of the sample, which has over 45,000 clones, 50% to 60% seen once. The CDR3 is made up of 14 amino acids. The V end lost 0 bases, the J end lost 5 bases, and 11 bases lay between the germline ends. Germline-derived CDR1 and CDR2 are SGDLS and YYNGEE. General study results and limits: Different sampling times were used for sustained-remission and progressing patients. Public clonotypes were uncommon and contracted or stayed stable on treatment.

This clone has just a few counts. Its antigen is unknown. With cryopreserved PBMCs as the source, around 2 micrograms of genomic DNA went to TCR beta libraries. This receptor was identified in a human donor with chronic lymphocytic leukemia. This chain uses TRBV9 with TRBJ1-1; D is unclear. Source: PBMCs, taken at disease progression, from a patient treated with ibrutinib. In DNA form, the CDR3 reads TGTGCCAGCAGCGTAGCCTTTGGAGGGACTGAAGCTTTCTTT. Its translation: CASSVAFGGTEAFF.